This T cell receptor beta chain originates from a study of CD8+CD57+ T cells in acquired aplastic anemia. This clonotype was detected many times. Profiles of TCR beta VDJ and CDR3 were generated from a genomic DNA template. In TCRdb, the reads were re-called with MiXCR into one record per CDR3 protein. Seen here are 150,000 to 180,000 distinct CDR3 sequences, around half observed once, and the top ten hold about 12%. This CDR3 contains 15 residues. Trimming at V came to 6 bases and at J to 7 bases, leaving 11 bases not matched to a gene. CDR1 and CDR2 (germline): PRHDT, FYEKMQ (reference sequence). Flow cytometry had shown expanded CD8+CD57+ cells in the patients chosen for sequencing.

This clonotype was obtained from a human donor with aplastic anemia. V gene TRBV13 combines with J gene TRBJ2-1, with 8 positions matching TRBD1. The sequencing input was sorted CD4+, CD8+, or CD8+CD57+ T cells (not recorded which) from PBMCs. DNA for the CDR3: TGTGCCAGCAGATACAGGGGGTCTCCCCAAAATGAGCAGTTCTTC. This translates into CASRYRGSPQNEQFF.